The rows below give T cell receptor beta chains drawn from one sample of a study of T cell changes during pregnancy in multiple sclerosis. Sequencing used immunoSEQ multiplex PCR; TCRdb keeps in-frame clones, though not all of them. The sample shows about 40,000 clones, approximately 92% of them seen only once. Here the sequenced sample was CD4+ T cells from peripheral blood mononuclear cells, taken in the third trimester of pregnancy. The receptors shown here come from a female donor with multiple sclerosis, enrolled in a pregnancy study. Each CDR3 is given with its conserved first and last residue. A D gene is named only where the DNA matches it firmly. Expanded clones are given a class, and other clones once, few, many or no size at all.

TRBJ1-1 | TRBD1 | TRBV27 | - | CASSFYTGATEAFF | TGTGCCAGCAGTTTTTACACAGGGGCCACTGAAGCTTTCTTT
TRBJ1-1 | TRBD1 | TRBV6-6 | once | CASSPPTGQNTEAFF | TGTGCCAGCAGTCCACCGACAGGGCAGAACACTGAAGCTTTCTTT
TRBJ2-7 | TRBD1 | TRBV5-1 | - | CASSSPGQGAEQYF | TGCGCCAGCAGCTCGCCGGGACAGGGGGCAGAGCAGTACTTC
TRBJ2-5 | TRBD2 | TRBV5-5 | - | CASSLETGTSVRETQYF | TGTGCCAGCAGCTTGGAAACCGGGACTAGCGTGAGGGAGACCCAGTACTTC
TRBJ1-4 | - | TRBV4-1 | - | CASSRLVNEKLFF | TGCGCCAGCAGTCGTCTCGTTAATGAAAAACTGTTTTTT
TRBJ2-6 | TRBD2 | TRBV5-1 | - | CASSWGGGAGANVLTF | TGCGCCAGCAGCTGGGGGGGAGGCGCTGGGGCCAACGTCCTGACTTTC
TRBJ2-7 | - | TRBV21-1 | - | CASSEVAGRSPWSYF | TGTGCCAGCAGCGAAGTAGCGGGAAGATCTCCCTGGTCGTACTTC
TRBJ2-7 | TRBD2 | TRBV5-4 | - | CASSSGLAGVPEQYF | TGTGCCAGCAGCTCCGGACTAGCGGGAGTACCCGAGCAGTACTTC
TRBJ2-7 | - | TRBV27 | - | CASNRAWGSYEQYF | TGTGCCAGCAATAGGGCGTGGGGCTCGTACGAGCAGTACTTC
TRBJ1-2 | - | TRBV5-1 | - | CASSLGQAGGYTF | TGCGCCAGCAGCTTGGGACAGGCTGGTGGCTACACCTTC
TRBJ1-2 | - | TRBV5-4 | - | CASRGSGNYGYTF | TGTGCCAGCAGGGGATCGGGGAACTATGGCTACACCTTC
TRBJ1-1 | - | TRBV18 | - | CASSPPVNTEAFF | TGTGCCAGCTCACCCCCCGTGAACACTGAAGCTTTCTTT
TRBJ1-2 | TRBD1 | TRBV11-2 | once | CASSLGQGPFYGYTF | TGTGCCAGCAGCTTAGGACAGGGACCCTTTTATGGCTACACCTTC
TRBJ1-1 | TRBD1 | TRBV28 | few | CASRPGGTEAFF | TGTGCCAGCAGACCAGGGGGCACTGAAGCTTTCTTT
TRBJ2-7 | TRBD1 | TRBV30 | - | CAWSVRLTGTGFYEQYF | TGTGCCTGGAGTGTAAGGCTCACCGGGACAGGGTTCTACGAGCAGTACTTC
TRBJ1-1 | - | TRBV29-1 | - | CSAAPPGQNTEAFF | TGCAGCGCCGCCCCCCCAGGGCAGAACACTGAAGCTTTCTTT
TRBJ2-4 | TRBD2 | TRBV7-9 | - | CASSPGGDSGEAKNIQYF | TGTGCCAGCAGTCCCGGGGGGGATTCCGGGGAGGCCAAAAACATTCAGTACTTC
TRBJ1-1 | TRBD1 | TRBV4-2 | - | CASSQDMRTGTAFF | TGTGCCAGCAGCCAAGATATGAGGACAGGGACAGCTTTCTTT
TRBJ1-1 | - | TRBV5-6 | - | CASSFDSSQEAFF | TGTGCCAGCAGCTTTGACAGCTCCCAGGAAGCTTTCTTT
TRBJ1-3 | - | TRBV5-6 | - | CASSLVSGSTIYF | TGTGCCAGCAGCTTGGTGAGCGGGAGCACCATATATTTT
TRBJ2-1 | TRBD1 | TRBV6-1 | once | CASSEQQGAINEQFF | TGTGCCAGCAGTGAGCAACAGGGGGCCATCAATGAGCAGTTCTTC
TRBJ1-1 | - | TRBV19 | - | CASSLSTGFGTEAFF | TGTGCCAGTAGTCTTTCGACGGGTTTTGGAACTGAAGCTTTCTTT
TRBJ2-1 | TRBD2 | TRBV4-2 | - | CASSQEGLVGYEQFF | TGTGCCAGCAGCCAAGAGGGACTAGTTGGGTATGAGCAGTTCTTC
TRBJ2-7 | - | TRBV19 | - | CASSHRQSYEQYF | TGTGCCAGTAGTCACAGACAGTCCTACGAGCAGTACTTC
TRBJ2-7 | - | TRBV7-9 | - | CASSQVTRVYEQYF | TGTGCCAGCAGCCAAGTTACCAGGGTTTACGAGCAGTACTTC
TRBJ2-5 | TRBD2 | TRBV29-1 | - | CSVGSAASGQETQYF | TGCAGCGTTGGATCTGCGGCTAGCGGCCAAGAGACCCAGTACTTC
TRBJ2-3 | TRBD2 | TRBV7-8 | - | CASSLGTSGSLDTQYF | TGTGCCAGCAGCTTAGGGACTAGCGGGAGTTTAGATACGCAGTATTTT
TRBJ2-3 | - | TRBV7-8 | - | CASSLESGYGDTQYF | TGTGCCAGCAGCCTAGAATCAGGGTATGGAGATACGCAGTATTTT
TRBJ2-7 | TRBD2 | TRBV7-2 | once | CASSLGLAGASYEQYF | TGTGCCAGCAGCTTAGGCCTAGCGGGAGCGTCCTACGAGCAGTACTTC
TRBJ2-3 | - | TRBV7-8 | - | CASSLVRIVDTQYF | TGTGCCAGCAGCTTAGTGAGGATTGTGGATACGCAGTATTTT
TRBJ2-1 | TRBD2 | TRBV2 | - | CASSESGLAVSYNEQFF | TGTGCCAGCAGTGAATCAGGCCTAGCGGTTTCCTACAATGAGCAGTTCTTC
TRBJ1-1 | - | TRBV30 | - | CAWSVVGPRRTEAFF | TGTGCCTGGAGTGTAGTGGGGCCGCGGAGAACTGAAGCTTTCTTT
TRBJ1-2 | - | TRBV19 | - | CASSIGRSYGYTF | TGTGCCAGTAGTATCGGTAGGAGCTATGGCTACACCTTC
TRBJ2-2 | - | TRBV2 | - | CASGGAGELFF | TGTGCCAGTGGAGGGGCCGGGGAGCTGTTTTTT
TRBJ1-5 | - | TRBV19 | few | CASSFRGVGQPQHF | TGTGCCAGTAGTTTTCGCGGGGTAGGGCAGCCCCAGCATTTT